These 18 T cell receptor beta chains originate from one sample sequenced in a study of T cell clones after liver transplantation. Assay: immunoSEQ multiplex PCR; the TCRdb copy retains only in-frame clones and omits some. Of about 6,900 clones listed, under 75% are singletons. Sequencing was performed on CD8+ T cells from blood, taken before liver transplant. Receptors originate from a human donor who received a liver transplant.

CDR3 region: CASSRSLGGGSKNIQYF. The CDR3 nucleotides are TGTGCCAGCAGCCGATCCTTGGGGGGCGGGAGCAAAAACATTCAGTACTTC. This chain connects TRBV7-7 to TRBJ2-4; weak D call: TRBD2 (7 bases). From germline, CDR1 is SSHAT and CDR2 FNYEAQ (reference sequence). The ends were cut back, 5 bases at V and 3 bases at J, with 20 bases in the middle. The length of the CDR3 is 17 residues.

The gene calls are TRBV19 and TRBJ2-5, with 10 nucleotides matching TRBD2. Germline trimming cut 1 base from V and 4 bases from J; bases unmatched to any gene: 3. This CDR3 region has 15 residues. Germline loops: CDR1 LNHDA, CDR2 SQIVND (reference sequence). The CDR3: CASSIGLAGRETQYF. CDR3 nucleotide sequence: TGTGCCAGTAGTATAGGACTAGCGGGTCGAGAGACCCAGTACTTC.

Relative to its sample, this clone is medium-sized (0.01 to 0.1%). The rearrangement uses TRBV6-1 and TRBJ2-7; 9 bases fit TRBD1. This CDR3 is 15 amino acids long. Germline V gene sequence: CDR1 MNHNS, CDR2 SASEGT. V lost 0 bases, J lost 1 base, and 1 base stayed unmatched. The CDR3 sequence: CASSEAGTGSYEQYF. The CDR3 DNA reads TGTGCCAGCAGTGAAGCAGGGACAGGGTCCTACGAGCAGTACTTC.

The rearrangement joins TRBV6-5 to TRBJ2-3; D uncertain. Trimming left V 7 bases short and J 2 bases short, with 10 bases between. Germline CDR1 MNHEY, CDR2 SVGAGI. The CDR3 loop spans 13 amino acids. CDR3 protein: CASNGSPTDTQYF. The CDR3 DNA reads as TGTGCCAGCAACGGTAGCCCCACAGATACGCAGTATTTT.

The chain recombines TRBV27 with TRBJ2-3; tentatively, D is TRBD2 (6 bases). CDR3 length: 15 amino acids. Germline V gives CDR1 MNHEY, CDR2 SMNVEV (reference sequence). The V end lost 5 bases, the J end lost 6 bases, and 18 bases lay between the germline ends. DNA for the CDR3: TGTGCCAGCAGTCTAACCGGGACTCCAGGTGATACGCAGTATTTT. Protein sequence: CASSLTGTPGDTQYF.

The chain is built from TRBV29-1 and TRBJ2-1; TRBD2 matches 15 bases. The germline gives CDR1 SQVTM, CDR2 ANQGSEA. This CDR3 comprises 16 residues. V dropped 7 bases and J dropped 6; count of bases not matched to a gene: 10. The CDR3 region has the DNA TGCAGCGCCCCGGGACTAGCGGGAGGTCGCGCCAATGAGCAGTTCTTC. Translation gives CSAPGLAGGRANEQFF.

CDR3 nucleotide sequence: TGTGCCAGTAGCCCTTTTGGCGTACAAGAAGCTTTCTTT. This sequence encodes CASSPFGVQEAFF. The rearrangement links TRBV19 to TRBJ1-1; no clear D gene. The CDR3 totals 13 residues. CDR1 is LNHDA and CDR2 is SQIVND in the germline V gene (reference sequence). V dropped 6 bases and J dropped 8 bases, with 16 bases sitting between them.

V and J are TRBV11-2 and TRBJ2-7; TRBD2 might be the D (5 bases). Germline V gives CDR1 SGHAT, CDR2 FQNNGV. This CDR3 contains 15 residues. The V and J ends lost 1 base and 0 bases respectively, with 10 bases between them. The CDR3 loop is CASSLVPGSSYEQYV. The CDR3 DNA sequence: TGTGCCAGCAGCTTAGTCCCTGGGAGCTCCTACGAGCAGTACGTC.

The chain couples TRBV9 to TRBJ1-4, with D tentatively TRBD1 (5 bases). CDR1 is SGDLS and CDR2 is YYNGEE in the germline V gene. The length of the CDR3 is 15 residues. V lost 3 bases and J 8 bases, leaving 17 bases between the germline ends. The CDR3 sequence is CASSGDGGVEEKLFF. DNA for the CDR3: TGTGCCAGCAGCGGAGACGGGGGAGTAGAGGAAAAACTGTTTTTT. The full variable domain, with the rest looked up from reference TRBV9 and TRBJ1-4, is DSGVTQTPKHLITATGQRVTLRCSPRSGDLSVYWYQQSLDQGLQFLIQYYNGEERAKGNILERFSAQQFPDLHSELNLSSLELGDSALYFCASSGDGGVEEKLFFGSGTQLSVL.

The chain is built from TRBV5-1 and TRBJ1-1, with D perhaps matching TRBD1 (6 bases). Trimming cost V 4 bases and J 0 bases, with 13 bases left between them. Germline CDR1 is SGHRS and CDR2 is YFSETQ. The CDR3 is 15 residues long. The CDR3 sequence is CASSNPGHMNTEAFF. CDR3 DNA: TGCGCCAGCAGCAACCCGGGACATATGAACACTGAAGCTTTCTTT.

The chain recombines TRBV28 with TRBJ2-3; tentatively, D is TRBD1 or TRBD2 (5 bases each). With 2 bases removed from V and 8 bases from J, the gap between germline ends came to 29 bases. The CDR3 is made up of 19 amino acids. The germline V gene has CDR1 MDHEN and CDR2 SYDVKM. CDR3 coding DNA: TGTGCCAGCAGTTTAATCTCAGCGTCGGGGCTGAAGGGCCCTGGTACGCAGTATTTT. As protein: CASSLISASGLKGPGTQYF.

V gene TRBV28 combines with J gene TRBJ2-5; D is possibly TRBD2 (5 bases). CDR1 and CDR2 from the germline V gene are MDHEN and SYDVKM. Deletions cut 3 bases from V and 3 bases from J, with 14 bases between. The CDR3 is 15 amino acids. The CDR3 DNA sequence: TGTGCCAGCAGTTTTAGAGTCTTGGGAGAAGAGACCCAGTACTTC. It yields the protein CASSFRVLGEETQYF.

The gene calls are TRBV28 and TRBJ1-5, with D possibly matching TRBD1 (5 bases). The germline V and J ends were trimmed by 2 bases and 2 bases, with 10 bases remaining between them. Germline V gives CDR1 MDHEN, CDR2 SYDVKM. This CDR3 has 15 residues. DNA of the CDR3: TGTGCCAGCAGTTTACAGGGTATGCGCAATCAGCCCCAGCATTTT. It specifies CASSLQGMRNQPQHF.

The chain carries TRBV29-1 and TRBJ2-3, with D tentatively TRBD2 (6 bases). Germline V gene data show CDR1 as SQVTM and CDR2 as ANQGSEA. Trimming removed 4 bases at V and 7 bases at J, with 15 bases between. The CDR3 is 13 residues long. The DNA for the CDR3 is TGCAGCGTTGTTGGGACTTTAGGCAATACGCAGTATTTT. Translating it yields CSVVGTLGNTQYF.

CDR3 protein: CASSFQTMSGNTIYF. For the CDR3, the DNA is TGTGCCAGCAGCTTTCAGACCATGTCTGGAAACACCATATATTTT. The chain is built from TRBV11-2 and TRBJ1-3; D is undetermined. Germline loops: CDR1 SGHAT, CDR2 FQNNGV. V was pared by 3 bases and J by 1 base, with 10 bases between. The CDR3 spans 15 residues. The complete variable domain, with remaining parts taken from reference TRBV11-2 and TRBJ1-3, reads EAGVAQSPRYKIIEKRQSVAFWCNPISGHATLYWYQQILGQGPKLLIQFQNNGVVDDSQLPKDRFSAERLKGVDSTLKIQPAKLEDSAVYLCASSFQTMSGNTIYFGEGSWLTVV.

The V and J genes are TRBV29-1 and TRBJ2-3; no definite D call. The germline CDR1 and CDR2 sequences are SQVTM and ANQGSEA. V shed 5 bases and J shed 6 bases, with 12 bases lying between them. The CDR3 is made up of 12 amino acids. CDR3 sequence reads: CSVMSSLDTQYF. In DNA form, the CDR3 reads TGCAGCGTTATGTCTTCATTGGATACGCAGTATTTT.

This clone was seen more than once but under ten times. V usage is TRBV6-1 and J usage is TRBJ1-5, with D perhaps TRBD1 (5 bases). CDR3 size: 14 residues. CDR1 is MNHNS and CDR2 is SASEGT in the germline V gene. Trimming took off 1 base at V and 1 base at J, with 5 bases between the two ends. The CDR3 coding sequence is TGTGCCAGCAGTGAAGAGGGGAGCAATCAGCCCCAGCATTTT. Protein sequence: CASSEEGSNQPQHF.

This clone is medium-sized within its sample. CDR3: CASSPLVAGGPHEQFF. The CDR3, as DNA: TGTGCCAGCAGTCCCCTTGTAGCGGGGGGGCCGCATGAGCAGTTCTTC. The chain recombines TRBV27 with TRBJ2-1; TRBD2 matches 11 bases. Germline V gene sequence: CDR1 MNHEY, CDR2 SMNVEV (reference sequence). V shed 5 bases and J 8 bases; nucleotides not matched to a gene: 11. The length of the CDR3 is 16 residues.